A single sample gave rise to the 24 T cell receptor beta chains below, sequenced in a study of cytomegalovirus exposure and HLA in healthy donors (dated by TCRdb to the late 2010s). To prepare the library, the immunoSEQ multiplex PCR assay was applied. For the multiplex PCR, a mixture combining 60 forward primers for TCR Vbeta segments and 13 reverse primers for TCR Jbeta segments was used. Sourced from immuneACCESS, this table was stored by TCRdb with only in-frame sequences that have V and J called. A share of the clones is absent; for the studies checked, an unresolved V gene accounts for under half, and the remainder has no known explanation. In this sample the table shows approximately 160,000 clones, around 80% of which occur a single time. The ten largest clonotypes hold roughly 4.5% of the sample. The specimen was PBMCs. The source of these receptors is a woman in her forties or fifties in good health and CMV-seropositive.

The V gene is TRBV6-5, the J gene TRBJ2-7; D is possibly TRBD1 (6 bases). The germline V gene has CDR1 MNHEY and CDR2 SVGAGI. This CDR3 is 15 amino acids long. Trimming removed 0 bases from V and 5 bases from J, with 14 bases in between. CDR3 nucleotide sequence: TGTGCCAGCAGTTACTCGGGGCAGGGACACGACGAGCAGTACTTC. Amino acids: CASSYSGQGHDEQYF.

The genes are TRBV5-4 and TRBJ2-7; no clear D gene. Per germline, CDR1 SGHNT and CDR2 YYREEE (reference sequence). CDR3 size: 14 residues. Between the trimmed V and J ends, which lost 2 bases and 2 bases, there was a span of 11 bases. The CDR3 reads CASSFRGSAYEQYF. Written as DNA, the CDR3 is TGTGCCAGCAGCTTCCGCGGATCCGCCTACGAGCAGTACTTC.

CDR3 coding DNA: TGTGCCAGCTTTCGGCGGGCCACAGATACGCAGTATTTT. This encodes CASFRRATDTQYF. V usage is TRBV28 and J usage is TRBJ2-3; D possibly corresponds to TRBD2 (5 bases). Germline assignment: CDR1 MDHEN and CDR2 SYDVKM. V shed 8 bases and J shed 2 bases, with 11 bases lying between them. This CDR3 has 13 residues.

The rearrangement joins TRBV11-2 to TRBJ1-1; D is possibly TRBD1 (6 bases). The CDR3 sequence is 18 residues long. The V gene's germline CDR1 is SGHAT and CDR2 FQNNGV. The ends were cut back, 3 bases at V and 2 bases at J, with 22 bases in the middle. Here the CDR3 reads CASSLQLGHHLLNTEAFF. DNA for the CDR3: TGTGCCAGCAGCTTGCAATTGGGACACCACTTACTTAACACTGAAGCTTTCTTT.

This chain links TRBV5-8 with TRBJ2-2, with D possibly being TRBD2 (6 bases). This CDR3 has 15 amino acids. The V and J ends lost 1 base and 4 bases respectively, with 11 bases between them. Germline loops: CDR1 SGHTS, CDR2 YDEGEE. The CDR3 region is CASSLLTSSTGELFF. As DNA, the CDR3 is TGTGCCAGCAGCTTGTTAACTAGCAGCACCGGGGAGCTGTTTTTT.

As concerns this clone: Different DNA sequences within this sample yield the same CDR3. The J gene is TRBJ1-1, the V gene TRBV5-1; tentatively, D is TRBD1 (6 bases). V lost 0 bases and J 4 bases, leaving 7 bases between the germline ends. Germline V gene data show CDR1 as SGHRS and CDR2 as YFSETQ. There are 13 residues in the CDR3. As DNA, the CDR3 is TGCGCCAGCAGCTTGGAACAGGGCACTGAAGCTTTCTTT. Protein sequence: CASSLEQGTEAFF.

This clone was recorded only once. J is TRBJ2-5 and V is TRBV28; D not resolved. This CDR3 comprises 15 residues. The germline CDR1 and CDR2 sequences are MDHEN and SYDVKM. Deletions cut 1 base from V and 2 bases from J, with 11 bases between. The CDR3 DNA sequence: TGTGCCAGCAGTTTATCCAGGCGCCTTCAAGAGACCCAGTACTTC. Its protein product is CASSLSRRLQETQYF.

J is TRBJ1-3 and V is TRBV5-1; TRBD1 might be the D (6 bases). Trimming took off 2 bases at V and 4 bases at J, with 22 bases between the two ends. Germline values: CDR1 SGHRS, CDR2 YFSETQ. CDR3 length: 18 amino acids. The chain's CDR3 is CASSFSFTGGQHGNTIYF. The CDR3 bases are TGCGCCAGCAGCTTCTCCTTCACGGGGGGCCAGCACGGAAACACCATATATTTT. The full variable domain, in which reference TRBV5-1 and TRBJ1-3 provide the parts outside the CDR3, is KAGVTQTPRYLIKTRGQQVTLSCSPISGHRSVSWYQQTPGQGLQFLFEYFSETQRNKGNFPGRFSGRQFSNSRSEMNVSTLELGDSALYLCASSFSFTGGQHGNTIYFGEGSWLTVV.

A few counts support this clone. The chain couples TRBV6-1 to TRBJ1-2; maybe TRBD1 (6 bases). Germline V gene sequence: CDR1 MNHNS, CDR2 SASEGT. The CDR3 runs to 14 residues. V dropped 2 bases and J dropped 4 bases, with 11 bases sitting between them. The CDR3 sequence is CASSELQGIYGYTF. The CDR3 region has the DNA TGTGCCAGCAGTGAACTACAGGGAATCTATGGCTACACCTTC.

This chain joins TRBV7-2 and TRBJ1-2; 8 bases are shared with TRBD1. V shed 8 bases, J shed 5 bases, and the junction held 7 bases outside the gene matches. Germline V lookup: CDR1 SGHTA, CDR2 FQGNSA. The CDR3 spans 13 residues. Here the CDR3 DNA reads TGTGCCAGCGGAGGAGACAGGGGATATGGCTACACCTTC. This codes for CASGGDRGYGYTF.

This sequence joins TRBV5-4 and TRBJ2-1, with D possibly TRBD1 on 7 matching bases. This CDR3 has 16 residues. CDR1 and CDR2 (germline): SGHNT, YYREEE (reference sequence). The V gene lost 3 bases and the J gene lost 4 bases, with 17 bases spanning the gap. DNA of the CDR3: TGTGCCAGCAGCTCTCCTCTGACAGGGAGGTACAATGAGCAGTTCTTC. This gives the protein CASSSPLTGRYNEQFF.

This clone occurred once. V usage is TRBV9 and J usage is TRBJ2-1, with 9 nucleotides matching TRBD2. V trimming: 0 bases; J trimming: 3 bases; junction bases outside the gene matches: 10. Germline V CDR1 and CDR2: SGDLS, YYNGEE. This CDR3 contains 18 residues. Here the CDR3 DNA reads TGTGCCAGCAGCGTAGAACCCCCGCGGGGGGGCGGCTACAATGAGCAGTTCTTC. It yields the protein CASSVEPPRGGGYNEQFF. The full variable domain, in which reference TRBV9 and TRBJ2-1 provide the parts outside the CDR3, is DSGVTQTPKHLITATGQRVTLRCSPRSGDLSVYWYQQSLDQGLQFLIQYYNGEERAKGNILERFSAQQFPDLHSELNLSSLELGDSALYFCASSVEPPRGGGYNEQFFGPGTRLTVL.

This rearrangement joins TRBV9 to TRBJ2-3; TRBD2 matches at 9 bases. The CDR3 is 19 residues long. Germline V gene lookup returns CDR1 SGDLS and CDR2 YYNGEE. Trimming at V came to 4 bases and at J to 0 bases, leaving 15 bases not matched to a gene. DNA for the CDR3: TGTGCCAGCAGCCCGGGGGAGCGGGGGGTCCACAGGAGCACAGATACGCAGTATTTT. This encodes CASSPGERGVHRSTDTQYF.

The genes are TRBV2 and TRBJ2-3, with 7 bases that match TRBD2. The CDR3 is 18 residues long. In germline, CDR1 is SNHLY, CDR2 FYNNEI. V lost 3 bases, J lost 2 bases, and 14 bases stayed unmatched. CDR3 sequence: CASSDNFLADLDTDTQYF. The CDR3 DNA reads TGTGCCAGCAGTGATAACTTTCTAGCGGACTTAGACACAGATACGCAGTATTTT.

The CDR3 here is CASRDTGGDQPQHF. CDR3 DNA sequence: TGTGCCAGCAGAGATACAGGGGGCGATCAGCCCCAGCATTTT. The chain joins TRBV2 to TRBJ1-5; 9 bases are a match to TRBD1. The V segment lost 6 bases and the J segment 5 bases; nucleotides outside the gene matches: 5. The CDR3 spans 14 residues. Germline V gives CDR1 SNHLY, CDR2 FYNNEI. Complete variable domain (other parts from reference TRBV2 and TRBJ1-5): EPEVTQTPSHQVTQMGQEVILRCVPISNHLYFYWYRQILGQKVEFLVSFYNNEISEKSEIFDDQFSVERPDGSNFTLKIRSTKLEDSAMYFCASRDTGGDQPQHFGDGTRLSIL.

CDR3 sequence reads: CASRRGGASYEQYF. As DNA, the CDR3 is TGTGCCAGCAGGAGGGGCGGGGCATCCTACGAGCAGTACTTC. The gene calls are TRBV13 and TRBJ2-7; D possibly corresponds to TRBD2 (6 bases). The CDR3 runs 14 residues. The V gene's germline CDR1 is PRHDT and CDR2 FYEKMQ (reference sequence). V lost 6 bases and J 1 base, leaving 13 bases between the germline ends. Drawing the rest from reference TRBV13 and TRBJ2-7, the complete variable domain is AAGVIQSPRHLIKEKRETATLKCYPIPRHDTVYWYQQGPGQDPQFLISFYEKMQSDKGSIPDRFSAQQFSDYHSELNMSSLELGDSALYFCASRRGGASYEQYFGPGTRLTVT.

CDR3 nucleotide sequence: TGTGCCAGCAGCTTGGGAGGTTACGAGCAGTACTTC. Its protein product is CASSLGGYEQYF. The chain has TRBV5-6 and TRBJ2-5; D unclear. The J call may be wrong; the DNA end is better matched by TRBJ2-7. CDR3 size: 12 residues. From germline, CDR1 is SGHDT and CDR2 YYEEEE.

The CDR3 coding sequence is TGTGCCAGCAGTGAATCTAGCCGGGCAGATACGCAGTATTTT. The encoded protein is CASSESSRADTQYF. The genes are TRBV2 and TRBJ2-3; D may be TRBD2 (5 bases). The CDR3 has 14 amino acids. Trimming stripped 2 bases from V and 4 bases from J, with 10 bases between. The V gene's germline CDR1 is SNHLY and CDR2 FYNNEI.

The CDR3 spells CASSRGTGVKGTNEKLFF. CDR3 coding DNA: TGTGCCAGCTCGCGTGGGACAGGGGTTAAAGGAACTAATGAAAAACTGTTTTTT. The chain couples TRBV18 to TRBJ1-4; 10 positions match TRBD1. The CDR3 runs to 18 residues. V shed 6 bases and J 1 base; nucleotides not matched to a gene: 11. Germline V gene data show CDR1 as KGHSH and CDR2 as LQKENI.

This clone was seen only once. The chain combines TRBV29-1 with TRBJ1-1; 12 bases line up with TRBD1. The CDR3 totals 13 residues. Germline V gives CDR1 SQVTM, CDR2 ANQGSEA. Germline trimming cut 6 bases from V and 8 bases from J; bases unmatched to any gene: 7. The CDR3 nucleotides read TGCAGCGTCCCCGGGACAGGGGGCTTGGAAGCTTTCTTT. The encoded protein is CSVPGTGGLEAFF.

The chain recombines TRBV7-9 with TRBJ2-1; D may be TRBD2 (6 bases). Germline lookup yields CDR1 SEHNR and CDR2 FQNEAQ (reference sequence). V shed 4 bases and J shed 7 bases, with 23 bases lying between them. CDR3 length equals 17 residues. The CDR3 reads CASSSLTRRGEKNEQFF. In DNA, the CDR3 is TGTGCCAGCAGCTCCCTAACTCGGAGGGGCGAAAAGAATGAGCAGTTCTTC.

The genes are TRBV5-6 and TRBJ2-7; D not resolved. V lost 4 bases and J 3 bases, leaving 5 bases between the germline ends. In germline, CDR1 is SGHDT, CDR2 YYEEEE. The CDR3 spans 11 residues. The CDR3 DNA follows: TGTGCCAGCAGCCCGAGCTACGAGCAGTACTTC. Protein: CASSPSYEQYF.

The V gene is TRBV27, the J gene TRBJ2-7, with TRBD2 matching over 7 bases. The CDR3 contains 15 residues. From germline, CDR1 is MNHEY and CDR2 SMNVEV (reference sequence). After removal of 4 bases from V and 3 bases from J, the junction contained 9 bases not matched to a gene. The DNA of the CDR3 is TGTGCCAGCAGTTATTCGCCCGGCGGGAGCTACGAGCAGTACTTC. Protein sequence: CASSYSPGGSYEQYF.

This rearrangement joins TRBV11-3 to TRBJ2-1; 7 nucleotides match TRBD1. This CDR3 has 14 amino acids. V gave up 4 bases and J gave up 4 bases; unmatched junction bases: 4. Germline V gene sequence: CDR1 SGHNT, CDR2 YENEEA. The CDR3: CASSSPGGYNEQFF. DNA of the CDR3: TGTGCCAGCAGCTCCCCAGGGGGATACAATGAGCAGTTCTTC.